The rows below give T cell receptor beta chains drawn from one sample of a study of T cell clusters in autoimmune cytopenias. TCRdb reprocessed the multiplex PCR reads and keeps a single row for each CDR3 protein, giving no DNA. The listing contains 3,500 to 5,000 distinct CDR3 sequences. This same sample was also taken into another study, of T cell repertoires in aging, cancer and after chemotherapy.

Sequenced input: peripheral blood. Receptors originate from a human donor in good health. Each CDR3 is given with its conserved first and last residue. Expanded clones are given a class, and other clones once, few, many or no size at all.

TRBV19	TRBJ1-5	19	.	CASSIMTGDIVYSNQPQHF
TRBV6-2/TRBV6-3	TRBJ1-1	15	.	CASRQARGVNTEAFF
TRBV7-9	TRBJ2-5	15	medium-sized	CASSLASALQETQYF
TRBV30	TRBJ1-4	14	medium-sized	CACEVPGQGGKLFF
TRBV20-1	TRBJ2-1	14	.	CSAKLGGSYNEQFF
TRBV29-1	TRBJ2-7	12	medium-sized	CSVDLAGREQYF
TRBV7-2	TRBJ1-2	14	.	CASSLGGPYYGYTF
TRBV19	TRBJ2-7	12	.	CASIGTGGEQYF
TRBV5-4	TRBJ2-4	15	.	CASSRAGGESNIQYF
TRBV19	TRBJ1-5	15	medium-sized	CATNPEGWGNQPQHF
TRBV19	TRBJ1-2	15	medium-sized	CASSIQGGPVNGYTF
TRBV19	TRBJ2-1	15	medium-sized	CASSIPGLTSNEQFF
TRBV19	TRBJ1-2	14	medium-sized	CASSWGRVDYGYTF
TRBV20-1	TRBJ2-3	11	.	CSAPSWDTQYF
TRBV13	TRBJ2-3	14	medium-sized	CASSLLAGTDTQYF
TRBV28	TRBJ1-5	15	.	CASSPTGNSNQPQHF
TRBV20-1	TRBJ2-1	13	.	CSATGTSIPEQFF
TRBV4-1	TRBJ2-1	16	.	CASSQLGLAVQNEQFF
TRBV11-2	TRBJ2-7	16	.	CASSPLGRTGSYEQYF
TRBV27	TRBJ2-2	16	.	CASSLSPGQGTGELFF
TRBV12-3/TRBV12-4	TRBJ2-1	15	.	CASSIPAGVSNEQFF
TRBV27	TRBJ1-4	14	.	CASSFQGEGEKLFF
TRBV6-5	TRBJ1-1	14	.	CAIRTGGSNTEAFF
TRBV19	TRBJ1-1	13	medium-sized	CASSIQGNTEAFF
TRBV19	TRBJ2-1	14	medium-sized	CASHKSREGNEQFF
TRBV6-2/TRBV6-3	TRBJ2-3	15	medium-sized	CASRSGTKITDTQYF
TRBV6-5	TRBJ1-1	13	.	CASSYLTAKKAFF
TRBV6-6	TRBJ2-7	14	medium-sized	CASSSGTSGPEQYF
TRBV30	TRBJ1-3	16	medium-sized	CAWSVDRVTYGNTIYF
TRBV7-9	TRBJ1-6	19	.	CASSLAGTAQSSYNSPLHF
TRBV10-3	TRBJ1-2	14	.	CAISESRTGNGYTF
TRBV20-1	TRBJ1-5	14	.	CSAKQGFSNQPQHF
TRBV7-9	TRBJ2-7	12	.	CASSLASREQYF
TRBV19	TRBJ1-2	14	medium-sized	CASMTGRVDDGYTF
TRBV6-1	TRBJ2-1	11	medium-sized	CASSTGFEQFF